Below, 9 T cell receptor beta chains from the same sample are listed, as sequenced in a study of T cells in Graves' hyperthyroidism and ophthalmopathy (dated by TCRdb to 2018 to 2020). The library was obtained by multiplex PCR. The run used an Illumina HiSeq 2000. TCR beta CDR3 regions were amplified from RNA transcripts. The TCR CDR3 was subjected to a first round of RT-PCR using the HTBI primer set and the Qiagen OneStep RT-PCR kit. The raw public data were reprocessed by TCRdb itself: fastp quality trimming at Q25, MiXCR clonotype calling, in-frame beta chains only. Each record represents a unique CDR3 protein, reported with the most common genes and DNA among its rows. In all, the sample holds some 350,000 distinct CDR3 sequences, and around 25% of those were seen once. The ten largest account for 73% of the sample. Sequencing was performed on blood. Receptors originate from a man aged 50-59 years with Graves' hyperthyroidism.

As for this clonotype: It may be a read error: a sequence one base away is much more abundant. No conserved phenylalanine or tryptophan is present at the end of the CDR3, so a read error is the likely explanation. The J gene is TRBJ1-1, the V gene TRBV12-3 or TRBV12-4; D perhaps matches TRBD1 (5 bases). This CDR3 contains 14 residues. V lost 5 bases and J 0 bases, leaving 10 bases between the germline ends. The CDR3 DNA reads as TGTGCCAGCAGTGGGACCTACCTGAACACTGAAGCTTTCTCT. Its translation is CASSGTYLNTEAFS.

Only a few counts were recorded for this clonotype. The chain recombines TRBV2 with TRBJ2-7; maybe TRBD1 (6 bases). CDR1 and CDR2 from the germline V gene are SNHLY and FYNNEI. The V end lost 2 bases, the J end lost 0 bases, and 11 bases lay between the germline ends. CDR3 size: 15 residues. The CDR3 loop reads CASSELGTSSYEQYF. The CDR3 nucleotides are TGTGCCAGCAGTGAATTAGGGACATCCTCCTACGAGCAGTACTTC.

V is TRBV12-5 and J is TRBJ2-5; 13 nucleotides agree with TRBD2. The CDR3 runs 15 residues. Germline V gene data show CDR1 as LGHNT and CDR2 as FRNRAP. V lost 6 bases and J lost 5; bases outside the gene matches: 6. The CDR3 reads CASGPGLAGVETQYF. Here the CDR3 DNA reads TGTGCTAGTGGCCCCGGACTAGCGGGAGTGGAGACCCAGTACTTC.

This sequence joins TRBV10-3 and TRBJ1-1; 8 bases map to TRBD1. Germline-derived CDR1 and CDR2 are ENHRY and SYGVKD. V was clipped by 6 bases and J by 2 bases; unmatched bases: 5. CDR3 length equals 14 residues. CDR3 nucleotide sequence: TGTGCCATCAGCTCGGACAGGGTTAACACTGAAGCTTTCTTT. Its translation is CAISSDRVNTEAFF.

The rearrangement links TRBV5-1 to TRBJ2-1, with TRBD1 matching over 8 bases. The trim removed 0 bases at V and 0 bases at J, leaving 11 bases unmatched. There are 19 residues in the CDR3. Germline values: CDR1 SGHRS, CDR2 YFSETQ. The DNA for the CDR3 is TGCGCCAGCAGCTTGGGGGATTTCAGGGGGCTCAGCTCCTACAATGAGCAGTTCTTC. Translated: CASSLGDFRGLSSYNEQFF.

This clonotype was observed many times. The chain links TRBV2 to TRBJ2-7; D remains unclear. Trimming removed 5 bases at V and 1 base at J, with 12 bases between. CDR1 is SNHLY and CDR2 is FYNNEI in the germline V gene. This CDR3 is 14 amino acids long. CDR3 loop: CASSNTAYSYEQYF. Here the CDR3 DNA reads TGTGCCAGCAGTAATACAGCTTATTCCTACGAGCAGTACTTC.

This clonotype was counted between two and nine times. This chain links TRBV29-1 with TRBJ2-1; the D gene could be TRBD1 or TRBD2 (5 bases each). V dropped 8 bases and J dropped 9 bases, with 17 bases sitting between them. The CDR3 contains 12 residues. Germline V gene sequence: CDR1 SQVTM, CDR2 ANQGSEA. The CDR3 DNA follows: TGCAGCACCGGGGCTCAGAGGGGTGAGCAGTTCTTC. This encodes CSTGAQRGEQFF.

V usage is TRBV27 and J usage is TRBJ2-3; 11 bases map to TRBD2. The germline CDR1 and CDR2 sequences are MNHEY and SMNVEV (reference sequence). V shed 5 bases and J 6 bases; nucleotides not matched to a gene: 16. There are 18 residues in the CDR3. The CDR3 DNA sequence: TGTGCCAGCAGTGCCCACCCGACTAGCGGGATACCCACCGATACGCAGTATTTT. It is translated as CASSAHPTSGIPTDTQYF.

The gene calls are TRBV7-2 and TRBJ2-5; maybe TRBD2 (6 bases). The CDR3 totals 17 residues. Germline values: CDR1 SGHTA, CDR2 FQGNSA. The germline V and J ends were trimmed by 1 base and 5 bases, with 20 bases remaining between them. CDR3 sequence: CASSLGGGGGIRETQYF. CDR3 sequence (DNA): TGTGCCAGCAGCTTAGGGGGCGGCGGCGGGATCCGGGAGACCCAGTACTTC.